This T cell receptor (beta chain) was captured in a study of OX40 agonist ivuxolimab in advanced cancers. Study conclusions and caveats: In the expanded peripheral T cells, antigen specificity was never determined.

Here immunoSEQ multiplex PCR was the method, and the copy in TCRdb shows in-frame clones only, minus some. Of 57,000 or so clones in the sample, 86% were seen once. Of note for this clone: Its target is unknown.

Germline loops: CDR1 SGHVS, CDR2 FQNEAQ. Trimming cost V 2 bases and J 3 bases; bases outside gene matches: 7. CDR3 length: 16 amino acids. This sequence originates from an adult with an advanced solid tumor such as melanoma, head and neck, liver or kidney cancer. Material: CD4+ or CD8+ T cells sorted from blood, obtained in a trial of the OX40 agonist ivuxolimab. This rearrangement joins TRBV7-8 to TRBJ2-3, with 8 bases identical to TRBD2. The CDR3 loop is CASSLSPSGGTDTQYF. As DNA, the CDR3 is TGTGCCAGCAGCTTATCCCCCTCGGGAGGGACAGATACGCAGTATTTT.